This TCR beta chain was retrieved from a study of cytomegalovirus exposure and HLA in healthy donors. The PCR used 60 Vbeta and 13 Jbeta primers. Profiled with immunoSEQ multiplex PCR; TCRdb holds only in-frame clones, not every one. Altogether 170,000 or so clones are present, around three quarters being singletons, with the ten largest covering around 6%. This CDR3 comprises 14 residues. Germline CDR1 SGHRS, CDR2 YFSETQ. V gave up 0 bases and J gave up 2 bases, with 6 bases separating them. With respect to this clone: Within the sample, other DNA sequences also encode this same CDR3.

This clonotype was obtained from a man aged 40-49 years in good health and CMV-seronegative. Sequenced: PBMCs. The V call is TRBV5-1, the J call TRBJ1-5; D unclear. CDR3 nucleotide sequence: TGCGCCAGCAGCTTGGTGGCAGGCAATCAGCCCCAGCATTTT. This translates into CASSLVAGNQPQHF.